Listed here is a single T cell receptor beta chain. This specimen comes from a study of CD8 T cells in Susac syndrome. The CDR3 is made up of 19 amino acids. Germline CDR1 and CDR2: SEHNR and FQNEAQ (reference sequence). Trimming left V 4 bases short and J 3 bases short, with 25 bases between. Random hexamers were used to reverse transcribe the RNA input (about 0.5 to 1 ug). TCR beta CDR3 was amplified by immunoSEQ covering 54 Vbeta and 13 Jbeta. Via MiXCR, TCRdb re-called the immunoSEQ multiplex PCR reads, giving one row per CDR3 protein. The sample yields approximately 280,000 distinct CDR3 sequences, roughly 84% seen once. CD8+ and CD4+ T cells were negatively isolated; TEMRA cells were FACS-enriched.

This chain links TRBV7-9 with TRBJ2-1, with a tentative D call TRBD2 (6 bases). Sequences were obtained from CD8+ T cells from PBMCs. This TCR was sampled from a human donor with multiple sclerosis. The CDR3 region has the DNA TGTGCCAGCAGCTCCGACGCCGACTACCAAGGGAGGAACTACAATGAGCAGTTCTTC. Residues: CASSSDADYQGRNYNEQFF.